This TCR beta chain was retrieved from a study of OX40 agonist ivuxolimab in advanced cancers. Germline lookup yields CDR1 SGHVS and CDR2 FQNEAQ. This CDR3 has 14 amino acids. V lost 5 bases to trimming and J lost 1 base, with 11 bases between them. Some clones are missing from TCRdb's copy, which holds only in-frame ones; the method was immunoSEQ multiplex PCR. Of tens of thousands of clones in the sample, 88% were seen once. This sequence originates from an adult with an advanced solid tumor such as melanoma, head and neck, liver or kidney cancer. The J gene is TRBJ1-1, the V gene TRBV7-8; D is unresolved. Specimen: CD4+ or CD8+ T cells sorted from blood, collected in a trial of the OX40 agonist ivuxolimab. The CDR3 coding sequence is TGTGCCAGCAGCCAGGACGGAGGGAACACTGAAGCTTTCTTT. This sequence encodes CASSQDGGNTEAFF.